The source of this T cell receptor (beta chain) is a study of T cells after yellow fever vaccination. The CDR3 is made up of 15 amino acids. Germline V gene data show CDR1 as SNHLY and CDR2 as FYNNEI. With V trimmed by 10 bases and J by 3 bases, 11 bases remained unmatched. Using its own MiXCR run on the 5' RACE reads, TCRdb lists one record per CDR3 protein. The top ten hold around 17% of the sample, which has approximately 300,000 distinct CDR3 sequences, around 6.8% seen once. Material: PBMCs, obtained about 49 days after the first yellow fever vaccination. This TCR was recovered from a man aged 18-30 years who received the YFV17D yellow fever vaccine. The rearrangement links TRBV2 to TRBJ2-1; 8 bases are a match to TRBD2. CDR3 loop: CATTWAGGDYNEQFF. The CDR3, as DNA: TGTGCCACAACATGGGCGGGGGGAGACTACAATGAGCAGTTCTTC.